One TCR beta chain is described in this entry. The target antigen is unknown. The data are from a study of vaccination effects on CD4 cells after COVID-19. Study results and limitations: Marked contraction was observed in infection-induced and vaccine-induced clones late after vaccination. Few convalescent patients, and no early post-infection timepoints, were available to the study.

From germline, CDR1 is SGHDT and CDR2 YYEEEE. The CDR3 totals 13 residues. V lost 4 bases and J lost 2, with 9 bases in between. Assay: immunoSEQ multiplex PCR; the TCRdb copy retains only in-frame clones and omits some. Of nearly 30,000 clones listed, roughly 76% were seen once; the top ten hold 5.5% to 7.5%. Sequencing was preceded by expansion of antigen-specific CD4+ T cells with viral peptide pools in the ViraFEST assay. It was after more than 8 days of culture that CD4+ T cells were isolated. Participants were given two doses of BNT162b2 or mRNA-1273 vaccine. No vaccinee had earlier SARS-CoV-2 infection, and nucleocapsid antibodies were negative.

The specimen comprised CD4+ T cells from PBMCs cultured with SARS-CoV-2 spike peptides, sampled after COVID-19 vaccination. The V gene is TRBV5-6, the J gene TRBJ1-2, with D perhaps TRBD1 (6 bases). The clonotype was recovered from a human donor who received a COVID-19 vaccine. Some clones in this sample may be carry-over from other donors' samples. This chain's CDR3 is CASSPGQNYGYTF. CDR3 coding DNA: TGTGCCAGCAGCCCCGGACAGAACTATGGCTACACCTTC.